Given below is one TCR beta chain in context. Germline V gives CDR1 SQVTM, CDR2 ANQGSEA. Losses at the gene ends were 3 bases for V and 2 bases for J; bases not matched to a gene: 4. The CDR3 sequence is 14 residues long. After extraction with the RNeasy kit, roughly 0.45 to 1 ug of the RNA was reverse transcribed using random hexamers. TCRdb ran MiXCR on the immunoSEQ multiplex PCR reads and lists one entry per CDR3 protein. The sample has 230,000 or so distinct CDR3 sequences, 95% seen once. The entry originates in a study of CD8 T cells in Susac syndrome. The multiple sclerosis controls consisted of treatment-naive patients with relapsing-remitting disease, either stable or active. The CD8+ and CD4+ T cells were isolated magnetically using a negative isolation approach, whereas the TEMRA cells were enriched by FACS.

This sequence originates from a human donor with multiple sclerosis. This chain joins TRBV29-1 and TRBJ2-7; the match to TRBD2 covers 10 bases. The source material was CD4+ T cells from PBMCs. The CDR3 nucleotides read TGCAGCGTTGAGGCTAGCGGGGGAGCCTACGAGCAGTACTTC. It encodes CSVEASGGAYEQYF.